The entry below describes one T cell receptor (beta chain). This sample was included in a study of CXCR3-negative and CXCR3-positive naive CD8 T cells. Every subset of CD8+ T cells was sorted in triplicate at 300,000 cells each. CDR1 is SQVTM and CDR2 is ANQGSEA in the germline V gene. This CDR3 region has 12 residues. 5' RACE with UMI labels generated the TRB cDNA libraries. No DNA is given; TCRdb re-called the 5' RACE reads and lists each CDR3 protein once. This sample carries tens of thousands of distinct CDR3 sequences, with approximately 1.1% going to the ten biggest clones. This TCR came from a human donor in good health. Some clones in this sample may be carry-over from other donors' samples. The chain is built from TRBV29-1 and TRBJ2-5. The sequenced material came from naive CXCR3- CD8+ T cells from blood. Noted subset: CD45RO-CCR7+CD27+CD95- naive CD8+ T cells lacking CXCR3 (TNR3-). The CDR3 loop reads CSVAGVQETQYF.